These 31 T cell receptor beta chains were sequenced from one sample in a study of OX40 agonist ivuxolimab in advanced cancers. The data were produced by immunoSEQ multiplex PCR, yet TCRdb's version contains in-frame clones alone and is incomplete. The table shows approximately 50,000 clones, with 80% occurring only once. The input for sequencing was CD4+ or CD8+ T cells sorted from blood, taken in a trial of the OX40 agonist ivuxolimab. These receptors came from an adult with an advanced solid tumor such as melanoma, head and neck, liver or kidney cancer.

The V and J genes are TRBV7-9 and TRBJ2-3, with a tentative D call TRBD1 (6 bases). The length of the CDR3 is 14 residues. Trimming left V 5 bases short and J 4 bases short, with 13 bases between. Germline CDR1 and CDR2: SEHNR and FQNEAQ (reference sequence). In DNA form, the CDR3 reads TGTGCCAGCAGCCAGGGGTGGACGTCAGATACGCAGTATTTT. Translated: CASSQGWTSDTQYF.

The CDR3 here is CASSQDAGGENNEQFF. The CDR3, as DNA: TGTGCCAGCAGCCAAGATGCGGGAGGGGAGAACAATGAGCAGTTCTTC. V usage is TRBV4-2 and J usage is TRBJ2-1, with 9 bases that match TRBD2. The CDR3 consists of 16 residues. Trimming removed 0 bases from V and 5 bases from J; junction bases left unmatched: 5. Germline V CDR1 and CDR2: LGHNA, YNFKEQ.

The gene calls are TRBV5-1 and TRBJ2-1, with 8 positions matching TRBD1. CDR3 size: 17 residues. The trim removed 0 bases at V and 8 bases at J, leaving 13 bases unmatched. Germline values: CDR1 SGHRS, CDR2 YFSETQ. The chain's CDR3 is CASSLAGRQGSLDEQFF. The DNA for the CDR3 is TGCGCCAGCAGCTTGGCCGGCCGACAGGGGTCTTTGGATGAGCAGTTCTTC.

The chain carries TRBV18 and TRBJ1-2, with TRBD1 matching 7 bases. Germline CDR1 is KGHSH and CDR2 is LQKENI. Trimming took 1 base from V and 4 from J; bases not matched to a gene: 6. The CDR3 spans 15 residues. CDR3 protein: CASSPRQGGVYGYTF. The CDR3, as DNA: TGTGCCAGCTCACCACGCCAGGGGGGTGTCTATGGCTACACCTTC.

V gene TRBV2 combines with J gene TRBJ2-2, with a tentative D call TRBD2 (6 bases). Trimming stripped 6 bases from V and 0 bases from J, with 17 bases between. Germline values: CDR1 SNHLY, CDR2 FYNNEI. The CDR3 totals 17 residues. CDR3 nucleotide sequence: TGTGCCAGCAGCCTGGGACGCGGGGTAGCGAACACCGGGGAGCTGTTTTTT. Amino acid sequence: CASSLGRGVANTGELFF.

The chain uses TRBV18 and TRBJ1-6, with TRBD1 as a possible D gene (5 bases). The germline V gene encodes CDR1 KGHSH and CDR2 LQKENI. The CDR3 has 13 residues. V was pared by 3 bases and J by 16 bases, with 16 bases between. The CDR3 region has the DNA TGTGCCAGCTCACCGAGAAACCGGGACCTGCTCCACTTT. Translating gives CASSPRNRDLLHF.

The chain has TRBV4-1 and TRBJ1-3; 10 nucleotides agree with TRBD1. After removal of 1 base from V and 0 bases from J, the junction contained 9 bases not matched to a gene. Germline V lookup: CDR1 MGHRA, CDR2 YSYEKL. The CDR3 consists of 19 residues. The CDR3: CASSQVGTGVVRSGNTIYF. The CDR3 nucleotides read TGCGCCAGCAGCCAAGTGGGGACAGGGGTCGTTCGCTCTGGAAACACCATATATTTT.

This clone has more than one count but fewer than ten. The chain links TRBV9 to TRBJ2-1, with 10 nucleotides matching TRBD1. The CDR3 consists of 19 residues. Germline V gene lookup returns CDR1 SGDLS and CDR2 YYNGEE. Trimming removed 0 bases from V and 2 bases from J; junction bases left unmatched: 11. The CDR3 region is CASSVVSFMGQGTYNEQFF. The CDR3 coding sequence is TGTGCCAGCAGCGTAGTTTCCTTTATGGGACAGGGGACCTACAATGAGCAGTTCTTC.

The chain uses TRBV18 and TRBJ1-2; the D gene is possibly TRBD1 (6 bases). The CDR3 has 15 amino acids. Germline V gene data show CDR1 as KGHSH and CDR2 as LQKENI. The V end was cut by 4 bases, the J end by 5 bases, with 17 bases between. As DNA, the CDR3 is TGTGCCAGCTCACGCGACGGCCAGGGGATGTATGGCTACACCTTC. Encoded protein: CASSRDGQGMYGYTF.

The gene calls are TRBV6-5 and TRBJ2-5; 13 nucleotides match TRBD2. CDR1 is MNHEY, CDR2 SVGAGI, per germline. The V gene end was trimmed by 7 bases and the J gene end by 3 bases; junction bases not matched to a gene: 5. CDR3 length equals 15 residues. CDR3 residues: CASKPGTSGKETQYF. The CDR3 nucleotides are TGTGCCAGCAAACCCGGGACTAGCGGGAAAGAGACCCAGTACTTC.

The V and J genes are TRBV12-5 and TRBJ1-1; D uncertain. With 6 bases removed from V and 1 base from J, the gap between germline ends came to 18 bases. Germline V gene sequence: CDR1 LGHNT, CDR2 FRNRAP. This CDR3 spans 16 amino acids. CDR3 in amino acids: CASGSRDFYGNTEAFF. CDR3 DNA sequence: TGTGCTAGTGGCTCGCGCGATTTTTATGGGAACACTGAAGCTTTCTTT.

The chain is built from TRBV15 and TRBJ2-7; tentatively, D is TRBD1 (6 bases). The CDR3 sequence is 14 residues long. Between the trimmed V and J ends, which lost 5 bases and 0 bases, there was a span of 11 bases. Germline CDR1 is LNHNV and CDR2 is YYDKDF (reference sequence). The CDR3 is CATSGTGFSYEQYF. For the CDR3, the DNA is TGTGCCACCAGCGGAACAGGGTTCTCCTACGAGCAGTACTTC.

The chain has TRBV2 and TRBJ1-2; TRBD1 is a possible D gene (5 bases). Germline CDR1 is SNHLY and CDR2 is FYNNEI. The V and J ends lost 8 bases and 1 base respectively, with 11 bases between them. The CDR3 sequence is 13 residues long. CDR3 bases: TGTGCCAGCGCCAGGGATTATAACTATGGCTACACCTTC. It yields the protein CASARDYNYGYTF.

A single count supports this clone. The chain has TRBV7-3 and TRBJ2-7; D is unclear. Germline V gene lookup returns CDR1 SGHTA and CDR2 FQGTGA. The length of the CDR3 is 10 residues. V dropped 5 bases and J dropped 13 bases, with 12 bases sitting between them. DNA for the CDR3: TGTGCCAGCAGCCTCACGACGCTCTACTTC. Amino acids: CASSLTTLYF.

The chain carries TRBV5-1 and TRBJ2-5; no reliable D call. The CDR3 has 14 amino acids. The germline V gene encodes CDR1 SGHRS and CDR2 YFSETQ. V shed 0 bases and J shed 6 bases, with 12 bases lying between them. The CDR3 is CASSLGPIDKTQYF. The CDR3 DNA reads TGCGCCAGCAGCTTGGGGCCCATCGATAAGACCCAGTACTTC.

In this sample, this clone turned up a few times. The gene calls are TRBV5-1 and TRBJ1-1; D gene uncertain. The CDR3 spans 14 residues. Germline CDR1 is SGHRS and CDR2 is YFSETQ. The V end lost 3 bases, the J end lost 4 bases, and 13 bases lay between the germline ends. CDR3 amino acids: CASSSEGGRTEAFF. CDR3 coding DNA: TGCGCCAGCAGCTCCGAAGGAGGGCGCACTGAAGCTTTCTTT.

This chain connects TRBV5-1 to TRBJ2-2, with D hard to call. The germline V gene encodes CDR1 SGHRS and CDR2 YFSETQ. The ends were cut back, 4 bases at V and 0 bases at J, with 13 bases in the middle. The CDR3 is made up of 16 amino acids. The CDR3 loop is CASSGKDGSNTGELFF. The CDR3 DNA follows: TGCGCCAGCAGCGGAAAAGACGGGTCGAACACCGGGGAGCTGTTTTTT.

J is TRBJ2-3 and V is TRBV7-2, with 7 bases matching TRBD2. CDR1 is SGHTA, CDR2 FQGNSA, per germline. The CDR3 extends over 15 amino acids. Losses at the gene ends were 0 bases for V and 2 bases for J; bases not matched to a gene: 2. The CDR3 spells CASSLAGDYTDTQYF. CDR3 DNA sequence: TGTGCCAGCAGCTTAGCGGGGGACTACACAGATACGCAGTATTTT.

The rearrangement uses TRBV27 and TRBJ1-2, with D possibly matching TRBD1 (5 bases). This CDR3 is 16 amino acids long. The V end lost 1 base, the J end lost 7 bases, and 19 bases lay between the germline ends. The V gene's germline CDR1 is MNHEY and CDR2 SMNVEV (reference sequence). CDR3 sequence (DNA): TGTGCCAGCAGTTTATACGGGGCGGACATCTATTCTGGCTACACCTTC. Its translation is CASSLYGADIYSGYTF.

The chain couples TRBV23-1 to TRBJ1-2; 7 bases align to TRBD1. TRBV23-1 is recorded as an ORF, its role being uncertain. The CDR3 covers 15 residues. Trimming cost V 3 bases and J 1 base; bases outside gene matches: 5. CDR3 coding DNA: TGCGCCAGCAGTCACAAGGACAGGCGTAACTATGGCTACACCTTC. Translation: CASSHKDRRNYGYTF.

J is TRBJ1-6 and V is TRBV13; 12 nucleotides match TRBD1. CDR1 and CDR2 (germline): PRHDT, FYEKMQ (reference sequence). V lost 5 bases to trimming and J lost 10 bases; unmatched junction nucleotides: 6. The CDR3 extends over 15 amino acids. CDR3 region: CASSTGTGGLSPLHF. In nucleotides, the CDR3 is TGTGCCAGCAGCACCGGGACAGGGGGCTTGTCACCCCTCCACTTT.

The rearrangement links TRBV7-9 to TRBJ2-3; 9 nucleotides align to TRBD2. The CDR3 contains 15 residues. The junction had 7 bases not matched to a gene; V was cut back by 5 bases and J by 4 bases. In germline, CDR1 is SEHNR, CDR2 FQNEAQ (reference sequence). The CDR3 DNA sequence: TGTGCCAGCAGCACCATTAGCGGGGGCCCAGATACGCAGTATTTT. As protein: CASSTISGGPDTQYF.

This chain connects TRBV19 to TRBJ2-3; D not certain. In germline, CDR1 is LNHDA, CDR2 SQIVND (reference sequence). This CDR3 has 13 residues. The ends were cut back, 5 bases at V and 5 bases at J, with 11 bases in the middle. The CDR3 region has the DNA TGTGCCAGTAGTGACCGGCCCAAAGATACGCAGTATTTT. Protein sequence: CASSDRPKDTQYF.

The V and J genes are TRBV27 and TRBJ2-1, with TRBD2 as a possible D gene (6 bases). Germline V CDR1 and CDR2: MNHEY, SMNVEV (reference sequence). The length of the CDR3 is 15 residues. V was shortened by 1 base and J by 7 bases, with 14 bases between the two germline ends. CDR3 nucleotides: TGTGCCAGCAGTTTATTGACTAGGTTTAGTAATGAGCAGTTCTTC. Protein: CASSLLTRFSNEQFF.

The V and J genes are TRBV18 and TRBJ2-2; D is undetermined. The CDR3 extends over 16 amino acids. The germline V gene encodes CDR1 KGHSH and CDR2 LQKENI. Trimming took 2 bases from V and 0 from J, leaving 10 bases between them. CDR3 loop: CASSPIRGTNTGELFF. The CDR3 coding sequence is TGTGCCAGCTCACCAATCCGAGGCACGAACACCGGGGAGCTGTTTTTT.

This rearrangement joins TRBV18 to TRBJ2-7, with D perhaps TRBD1 (6 bases). Germline V lookup: CDR1 KGHSH, CDR2 LQKENI. The CDR3 spans 17 residues. V was clipped by 2 bases and J by 2 bases, with 19 bases between them. In nucleotides, the CDR3 is TGTGCCAGCTCACCAAATTCGAAAAGGGACAAAACCTACGAGCAGTACTTC. It translates to CASSPNSKRDKTYEQYF.

The rearrangement links TRBV10-1 to TRBJ1-3; D call uncertain. CDR3 length equals 15 residues. Germline V lookup: CDR1 WNHNN, CDR2 SYGVQD (reference sequence). Trimming cost V 3 bases and J 3 bases, with 12 bases left between them. The CDR3 DNA reads TGCGCCAGCAGTGACCCAACAGTCCTTGGAAACACCATATATTTT. This encodes CASSDPTVLGNTIYF.

This chain uses TRBV29-1 with TRBJ2-1; D uncertain. Trimming cost V 0 bases and J 10 bases, with 1 base left between them. This CDR3 is 9 amino acids long. Germline CDR1 SQVTM, CDR2 ANQGSEA. The CDR3: CSVEEEQFF. In DNA form, the CDR3 reads TGCAGCGTTGAAGAGGAGCAGTTCTTC.

The chain is built from TRBV2 and TRBJ2-2, with 11 bases matching TRBD1. With V trimmed by 6 bases and J by 4 bases, 4 bases remained unmatched. The germline V gene encodes CDR1 SNHLY and CDR2 FYNNEI. This CDR3 is 15 amino acids long. CDR3 sequence (DNA): TGTGCCAGCAGGGACAGGGGGCACGGCACCGGGGAGCTGTTTTTT. Protein product: CASRDRGHGTGELFF. Looking up the rest from reference TRBV2 and TRBJ2-2 gives the full variable domain: EPEVTQTPSHQVTQMGQEVILRCVPISNHLYFYWYRQILGQKVEFLVSFYNNEISEKSEIFDDQFSVERPDGSNFTLKIRSTKLEDSAMYFCASRDRGHGTGELFFGEGSRLTVL.

V and J are TRBV5-1 and TRBJ1-1; no clear D. V dropped 0 bases and J dropped 1 base, with 7 bases sitting between them. The germline gives CDR1 SGHRS, CDR2 YFSETQ. CDR3 length: 14 amino acids. The CDR3 DNA follows: TGCGCCAGCAGCTTGGCGGGAACGAACACTGAAGCTTTCTTT. Translating it yields CASSLAGTNTEAFF.

The rearrangement uses TRBV5-1 and TRBJ2-5, with D unresolved. This CDR3 is 13 amino acids long. Between the trimmed V and J ends, which lost 3 bases and 4 bases, there was a span of 10 bases. CDR1 and CDR2 from the germline V gene are SGHRS and YFSETQ. CDR3 sequence (DNA): TGCGCCAGCAGCTCCCTCTATAGAGAGACCCAGTACTTC. It encodes CASSSLYRETQYF.